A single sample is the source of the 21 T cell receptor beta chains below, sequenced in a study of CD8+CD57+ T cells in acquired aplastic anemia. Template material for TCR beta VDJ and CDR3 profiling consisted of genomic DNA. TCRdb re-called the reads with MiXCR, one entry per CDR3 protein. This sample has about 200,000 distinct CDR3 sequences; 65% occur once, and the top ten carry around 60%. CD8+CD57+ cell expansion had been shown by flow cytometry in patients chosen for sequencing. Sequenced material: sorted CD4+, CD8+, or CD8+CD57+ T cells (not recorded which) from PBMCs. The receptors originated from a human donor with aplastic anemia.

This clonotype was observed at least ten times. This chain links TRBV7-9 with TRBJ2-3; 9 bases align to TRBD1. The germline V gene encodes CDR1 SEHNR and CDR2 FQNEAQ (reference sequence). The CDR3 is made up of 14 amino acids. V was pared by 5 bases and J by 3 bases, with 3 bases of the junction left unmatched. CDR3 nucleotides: TGTGCCAGCAGCACAGGACAGGGGACAGATACGCAGTATTTT. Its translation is CASSTGQGTDTQYF.

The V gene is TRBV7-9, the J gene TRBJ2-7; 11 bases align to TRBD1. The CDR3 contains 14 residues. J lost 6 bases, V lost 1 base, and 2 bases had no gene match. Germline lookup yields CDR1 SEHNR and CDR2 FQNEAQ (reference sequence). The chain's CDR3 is CASSLGDRGTEQYF. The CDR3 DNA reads TGTGCCAGCAGCTTAGGGGACAGGGGGACCGAGCAGTACTTC.

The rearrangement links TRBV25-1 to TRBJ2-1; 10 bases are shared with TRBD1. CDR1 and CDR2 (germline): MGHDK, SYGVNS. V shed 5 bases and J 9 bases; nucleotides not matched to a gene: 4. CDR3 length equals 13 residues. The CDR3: CASSKTGGGEQFF. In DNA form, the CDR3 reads TGTGCCAGCAGTAAGACAGGGGGCGGTGAGCAGTTCTTC.

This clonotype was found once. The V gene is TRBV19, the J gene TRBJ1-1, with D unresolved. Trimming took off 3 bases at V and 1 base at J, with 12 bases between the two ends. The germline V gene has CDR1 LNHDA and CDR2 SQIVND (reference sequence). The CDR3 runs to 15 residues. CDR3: CASSIPRNANTEAFF. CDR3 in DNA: TGTGCCAGTAGTATCCCCCGGAATGCGAACACTGAAGCTTTCTTT.

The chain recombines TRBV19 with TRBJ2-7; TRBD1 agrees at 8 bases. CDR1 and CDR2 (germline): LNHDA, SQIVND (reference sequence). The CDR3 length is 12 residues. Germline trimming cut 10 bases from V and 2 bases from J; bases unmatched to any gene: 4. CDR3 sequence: CATGQGPYEQYF. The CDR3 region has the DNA TGTGCCACTGGACAGGGACCCTACGAGCAGTACTTC.

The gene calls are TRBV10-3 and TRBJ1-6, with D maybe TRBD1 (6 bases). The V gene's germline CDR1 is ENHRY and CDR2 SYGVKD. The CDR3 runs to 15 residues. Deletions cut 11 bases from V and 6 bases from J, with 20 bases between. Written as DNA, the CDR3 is TGTGCCTGCAGTGACTCGAGGGGGATTAATTCACCCCTCCACTTT. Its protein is CACSDSRGINSPLHF.

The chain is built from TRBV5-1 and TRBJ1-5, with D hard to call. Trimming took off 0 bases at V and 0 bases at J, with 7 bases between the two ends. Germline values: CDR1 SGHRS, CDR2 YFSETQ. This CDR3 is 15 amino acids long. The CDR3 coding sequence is TGCGCCAGCAGCTTGGACGGCGATAGCAATCAGCCCCAGCATTTT. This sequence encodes CASSLDGDSNQPQHF.

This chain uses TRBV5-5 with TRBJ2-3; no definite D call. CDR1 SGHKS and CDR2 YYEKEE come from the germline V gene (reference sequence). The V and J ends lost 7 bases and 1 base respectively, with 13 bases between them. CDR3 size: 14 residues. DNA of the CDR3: TGTGCCAGCGGATCTGACTCTGGCACAGATACGCAGTATTTT. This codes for CASGSDSGTDTQYF.

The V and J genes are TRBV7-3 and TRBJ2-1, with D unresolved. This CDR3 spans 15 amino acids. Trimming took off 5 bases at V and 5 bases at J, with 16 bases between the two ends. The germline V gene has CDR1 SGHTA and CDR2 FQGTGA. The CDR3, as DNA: TGTGCCAGCAGCCAAGCCGGTAGTTTGGACAATGAGCAGTTCTTC. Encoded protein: CASSQAGSLDNEQFF.

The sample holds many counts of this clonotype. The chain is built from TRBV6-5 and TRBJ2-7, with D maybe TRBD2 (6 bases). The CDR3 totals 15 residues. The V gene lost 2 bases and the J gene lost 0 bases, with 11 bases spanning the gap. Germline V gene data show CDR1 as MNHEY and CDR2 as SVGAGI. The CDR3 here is CASSYLGGASYEQYF. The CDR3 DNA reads TGTGCCAGCAGTTACCTTGGCGGGGCCTCCTACGAGCAGTACTTC.

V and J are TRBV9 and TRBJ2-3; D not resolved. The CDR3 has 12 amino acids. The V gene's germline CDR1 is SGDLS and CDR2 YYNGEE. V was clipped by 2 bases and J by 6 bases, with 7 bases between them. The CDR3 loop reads CASSVLLDTQYF. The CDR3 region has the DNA TGTGCCAGCAGCGTGTTACTCGATACGCAGTATTTT.

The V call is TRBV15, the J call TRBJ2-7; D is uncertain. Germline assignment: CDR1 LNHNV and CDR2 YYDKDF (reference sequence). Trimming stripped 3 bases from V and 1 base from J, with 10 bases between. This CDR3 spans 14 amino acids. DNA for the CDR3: TGTGCCACCAGCAGCTTAGCCGGGTCCTACGAGCAGTACTTC. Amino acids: CATSSLAGSYEQYF.

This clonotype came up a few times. CDR3 loop: CSARDNDHIYEQYF. CDR3 bases: TGCAGTGCTAGAGATAATGACCACATCTACGAGCAGTACTTC. The chain uses TRBV20-1 and TRBJ2-7; D not resolved. The V gene lost 0 bases and the J gene lost 3 bases, with 12 bases spanning the gap. The CDR3 is 14 amino acids. The germline CDR1 and CDR2 sequences are DFQATT and SNEGSKA (reference sequence).

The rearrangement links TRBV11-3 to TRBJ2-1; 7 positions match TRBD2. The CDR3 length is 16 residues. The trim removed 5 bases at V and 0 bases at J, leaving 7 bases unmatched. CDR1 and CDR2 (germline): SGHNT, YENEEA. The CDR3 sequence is CASSPRLAGSYNEQFF. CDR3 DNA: TGTGCCAGCAGCCCCCGACTAGCAGGCTCCTACAATGAGCAGTTCTTC.

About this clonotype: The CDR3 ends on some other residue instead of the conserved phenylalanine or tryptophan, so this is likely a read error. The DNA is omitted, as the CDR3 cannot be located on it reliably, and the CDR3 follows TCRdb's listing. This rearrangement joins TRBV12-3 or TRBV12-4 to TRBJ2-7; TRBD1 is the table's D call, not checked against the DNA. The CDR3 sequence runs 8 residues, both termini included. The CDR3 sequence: CASSSIGT.

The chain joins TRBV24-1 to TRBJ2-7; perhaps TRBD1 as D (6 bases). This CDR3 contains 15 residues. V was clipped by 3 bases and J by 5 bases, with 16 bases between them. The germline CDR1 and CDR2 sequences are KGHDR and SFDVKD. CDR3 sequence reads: CATSDPLTGRHEQYF. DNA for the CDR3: TGTGCCACCAGTGATCCGCTGACAGGACGACACGAGCAGTACTTC.

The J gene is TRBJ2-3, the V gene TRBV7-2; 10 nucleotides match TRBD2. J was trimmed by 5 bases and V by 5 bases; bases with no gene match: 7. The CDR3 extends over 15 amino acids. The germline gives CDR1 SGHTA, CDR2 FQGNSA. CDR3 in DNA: TGTGCCAGCAGCCTCAGCGGGGGGGCCAAAGATACGCAGTATTTT. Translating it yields CASSLSGGAKDTQYF.

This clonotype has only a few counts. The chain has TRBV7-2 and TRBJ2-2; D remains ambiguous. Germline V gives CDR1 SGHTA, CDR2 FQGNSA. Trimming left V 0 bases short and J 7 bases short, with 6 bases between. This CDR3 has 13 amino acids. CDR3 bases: TGTGCCAGCAGCTTAGCTTGGGTCGGGGAGCTGTTTTTT. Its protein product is CASSLAWVGELFF.

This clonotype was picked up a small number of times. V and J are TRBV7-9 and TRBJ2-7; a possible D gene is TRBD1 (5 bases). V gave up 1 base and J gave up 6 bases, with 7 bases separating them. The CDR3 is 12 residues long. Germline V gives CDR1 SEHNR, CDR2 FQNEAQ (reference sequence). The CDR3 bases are TGTGCCAGCAGCTTAGGGACAACCGAGCAGTACTTC. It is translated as CASSLGTTEQYF.

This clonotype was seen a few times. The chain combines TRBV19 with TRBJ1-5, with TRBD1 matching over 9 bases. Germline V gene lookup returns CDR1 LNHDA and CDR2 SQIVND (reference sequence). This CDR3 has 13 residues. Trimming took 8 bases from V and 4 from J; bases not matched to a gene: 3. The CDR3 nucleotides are TGTGCCAGTGCCGGGACAGGGAATCAGCCCCAGCATTTT. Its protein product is CASAGTGNQPQHF. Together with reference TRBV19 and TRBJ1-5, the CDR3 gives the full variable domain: DGGITQSPKYLFRKEGQNVTLSCEQNLNHDAMYWYRQDPGQGLRLIYYSQIVNDFQKGDIAEGYSVSREKKESFPLTVTSAQKNPTAFYLCASAGTGNQPQHFGDGTRLSIL.

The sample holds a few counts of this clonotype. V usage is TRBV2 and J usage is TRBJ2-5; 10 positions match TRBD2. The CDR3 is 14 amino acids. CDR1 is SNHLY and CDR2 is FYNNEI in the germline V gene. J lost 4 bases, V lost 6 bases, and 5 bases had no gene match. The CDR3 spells CASRPLAGVETQYF. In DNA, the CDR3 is TGTGCCAGCAGACCCCTAGCGGGAGTAGAGACCCAGTACTTC.